A single sample gave rise to the 19 T cell receptor beta chains below, sequenced in a study of response to subunit inactivated influenza vaccine. TCRdb reprocessed the RT-PCR reads with MiXCR, giving one entry per CDR3 protein. The profile shows 550,000 to 800,000 distinct CDR3 sequences, 15% to 19% of them singletons. Sequences were derived from PBMCs from blood, sampled about 11 days after vaccination. Receptors originate from a man aged 45 to 65 who received an inactivated influenza vaccine.

This clonotype turned up a few times. V usage is TRBV6-2 or TRBV6-3 and J usage is TRBJ1-5; the match to TRBD1 covers 7 bases. J lost 4 bases, V lost 10 bases, and 7 bases had no gene match. The CDR3 runs to 13 residues. The germline V gene has CDR1 MNHEY and CDR2 SVGEGT. The CDR3 nucleotides are TGTGCCACCAGGGGGGGGACAAATCAGCCCCAGCATTTT. Its translation is CATRGGTNQPQHF.

The chain links TRBV20-1 to TRBJ2-3, with 10 positions matching TRBD2. The CDR3 consists of 19 residues. V gave up 0 bases and J gave up 4 bases; unmatched junction bases: 16. From germline, CDR1 is DFQATT and CDR2 SNEGSKA (reference sequence). The CDR3 reads CSARDPLAGVIIYADTQYF. The CDR3, as DNA: TGCAGTGCTAGAGACCCCCTAGCGGGGGTAATTATCTACGCAGATACGCAGTATTTT.

The rearrangement joins TRBV9 to TRBJ2-2; TRBD2 matches at 7 bases. V lost 1 base and J lost 5; bases outside the gene matches: 5. The CDR3 extends over 15 amino acids. Germline CDR1 SGDLS, CDR2 YYNGEE. The CDR3: CASSVYAGETGELFF. DNA of the CDR3: TGTGCCAGCAGCGTATACGCGGGAGAGACCGGGGAGCTGTTTTTT.

The rearrangement uses TRBV12-3 or TRBV12-4 and TRBJ2-3; no firm D call. The CDR3 consists of 11 residues. V lost 4 bases to trimming and J lost 6 bases, with 5 bases between them. As DNA, the CDR3 is TGTGCCAGCAGTTCTTACGATACGCAGTATTTT. Translating gives CASSSYDTQYF.

The table lists this clonotype with a few counts. The chain employs TRBV5-3 and TRBJ2-5; 7 bases line up with TRBD1. Being an ORF, TRBV5-3 has a function that is uncertain. The CDR3 has 16 amino acids. The V segment lost 4 bases and the J segment 0 bases; nucleotides outside the gene matches: 9. CDR3 protein: CARSEKQGTHQETQYF. CDR3 sequence (DNA): TGTGCCAGAAGCGAGAAACAGGGGACCCACCAAGAGACCCAGTACTTC.

J is TRBJ2-5 and V is TRBV30; D not certain. Germline V gene sequence: CDR1 GTSNPN, CDR2 SVGIG (reference sequence). The CDR3 length is 11 residues. Trimming cost V 0 bases and J 4 bases, with 3 bases left between them. The CDR3 region has the DNA TGTGCCTGGAGTGTTAGAGAGACCCAGTACTTC. It yields the protein CAWSVRETQYF.

This clonotype was counted only a few times. The chain employs TRBV6-2 or TRBV6-3 and TRBJ2-5, with TRBD2 matching 11 bases. V shed 2 bases and J 4 bases; nucleotides not matched to a gene: 6. The CDR3 is 16 residues long. CDR1 and CDR2 (germline): MNHEY, SVGEGT. The CDR3 nucleotides read TGTGCCAGCAGTTACGGTTCTAGCGGGGGGTTAGAGACCCAGTACTTC. It is translated as CASSYGSSGGLETQYF.

This sequence joins TRBV28 and TRBJ2-3; D may correspond to TRBD1 or TRBD2 (6 bases each). The CDR3 sequence is 14 residues long. Per the germline V gene, CDR1 is MDHEN and CDR2 is SYDVKM. Between the trimmed V and J ends, which lost 3 bases and 4 bases, there was a span of 11 bases. The chain's CDR3 is CASSFPGAADTQYF. The CDR3 region has the DNA TGTGCCAGCAGTTTTCCGGGGGCCGCAGATACGCAGTATTTT.

Only a few counts were recorded for this clonotype. This chain links TRBV10-3 with TRBJ2-1; 10 bases fit TRBD2. The CDR3 consists of 15 residues. The V gene end was trimmed by 4 bases and the J gene end by 5 bases; junction bases not matched to a gene: 5. CDR1 and CDR2 from the germline V gene are ENHRY and SYGVKD. DNA of the CDR3: TGTGCCATCAGTGGGACTAGCGGAGATCACAATGAGCAGTTCTTC. Translated: CAISGTSGDHNEQFF.

This clonotype was counted between two and nine times. The CDR3 sequence: CASSLGAGVAETQYF. The CDR3 DNA is TGTGCCAGCAGCTTGGGGGCGGGAGTGGCGGAGACCCAGTACTTC. This rearrangement joins TRBV7-6 to TRBJ2-5; a possible D gene is TRBD2 (7 bases). This CDR3 contains 15 residues. V lost 3 bases to trimming and J lost 5 bases, with 16 bases between them. Per the germline V gene, CDR1 is SGHVS and CDR2 is FNYEAQ.

There are many counts of this clonotype. The chain is built from TRBV7-9 and TRBJ2-1; D possibly uses TRBD1 or TRBD2 (5 bases each). CDR3 size: 15 residues. In germline, CDR1 is SEHNR, CDR2 FQNEAQ (reference sequence). V was clipped by 3 bases and J by 6 bases, with 15 bases between them. CDR3 in DNA: TGTGCCAGCAGCTTTGGGGGTATCCGGGCCAATGAGCAGTTCTTC. Its translation is CASSFGGIRANEQFF.

This clonotype was observed a few times. This rearrangement joins TRBV30 to TRBJ1-1; TRBD1 is a possible D gene (5 bases). Trimming removed 4 bases from V and 0 bases from J, with 15 bases in between. Germline CDR1 is GTSNPN and CDR2 is SVGIG (reference sequence). This CDR3 contains 15 residues. CDR3: CAWIPWGPMNTEAFF. DNA of the CDR3: TGTGCCTGGATACCATGGGGACCAATGAACACTGAAGCTTTCTTT.

There are a few counts of this clonotype. The rearrangement links TRBV6-2 or TRBV6-3 to TRBJ1-5; tentatively, D is TRBD1 (5 bases). The CDR3 length is 14 residues. Germline V gives CDR1 MNHEY, CDR2 SVGEGT. Between the trimmed V and J ends, which lost 5 bases and 5 bases, there was a span of 13 bases. DNA for the CDR3: TGTGCCAGCAGTCGTTATAAGACAGATCAGCCCCAGCATTTT. Protein: CASSRYKTDQPQHF.

The V call is TRBV4-2, the J call TRBJ1-6; D is undetermined. Germline CDR1 LGHNA, CDR2 YNFKEQ. V lost 1 base and J lost 2, with 6 bases in between. The CDR3 consists of 15 residues. The CDR3 DNA sequence: TGTGCCAGCAGCCAAGGTCAGGCCTATAATTCACCCCTCCACTTT. Protein sequence: CASSQGQAYNSPLHF.

This clonotype showed up just a few times. The chain joins TRBV14 to TRBJ2-3; 13 bases match TRBD2. The CDR3 extends over 16 amino acids. Germline-derived CDR1 and CDR2 are SGHDN and FVKESK. V shed 6 bases and J 4 bases; nucleotides not matched to a gene: 7. The CDR3: CASRRRTSGGADTQYF. The CDR3 DNA is TGTGCCAGCAGACGGCGGACTAGCGGGGGCGCAGATACGCAGTATTTT.

This chain links TRBV5-4 with TRBJ2-5, with 8 bases fitting TRBD1. CDR3 length: 14 amino acids. The V gene's germline CDR1 is SGHNT and CDR2 YYREEE (reference sequence). J gave up 0 bases and V 5 bases, and 3 bases lay outside the gene matches. The CDR3 spells CASSKGQDQETQYF. CDR3 nucleotide sequence: TGTGCCAGCAGTAAGGGACAGGACCAAGAGACCCAGTACTTC.

This clonotype occurred a few times. The rearrangement links TRBV7-8 to TRBJ2-2; the match to TRBD1 covers 8 bases. This CDR3 spans 16 amino acids. CDR1 and CDR2 from the germline V gene are SGHVS and FQNEAQ. The J segment lost 6 bases and the V segment lost 5 bases, leaving 11 bases of the junction unmatched. The CDR3 region is CASSPRIETGAGELFF. DNA of the CDR3: TGTGCCAGCAGCCCTCGGATCGAGACAGGGGCCGGGGAGCTGTTTTTT.

The rearrangement joins TRBV28 to TRBJ2-5; 10 nucleotides match TRBD1. The CDR3 totals 16 residues. Germline CDR1 MDHEN, CDR2 SYDVKM. Losses at the gene ends were 6 bases for V and 9 bases for J; bases not matched to a gene: 16. CDR3 protein: CASSLKDRGNLAAQYF. CDR3 bases: TGTGCCAGCAGCCTCAAGGACAGGGGGAACCTGGCGGCCCAGTACTTC. Full variable domain (missing parts from reference TRBV28 and TRBJ2-5): DVKVTQSSRYLVKRTGEKVFLECVQDMDHENMFWYRQDPGLGLRLIYFSYDVKMKEKGDIPEGYSVSREKKERFSLILESASTNQTSMYLCASSLKDRGNLAAQYFGPGTRLLVL.

This clonotype has only a few counts. The V call is TRBV11-2, the J call TRBJ2-1; 8 nucleotides agree with TRBD1. V shed 5 bases, J shed 4 bases, and the junction held 13 bases outside the gene matches. The CDR3 is 17 residues long. CDR1 is SGHAT, CDR2 FQNNGV, per germline. CDR3 residues: CASSPRTGSNFYNEQFF. The CDR3 region has the DNA TGTGCCAGCAGCCCGCGGACAGGGAGCAACTTTTACAATGAGCAGTTCTTC.